This passage covers 4 T cell receptor beta chains from one sample sequenced in a study of cytomegalovirus exposure and HLA in healthy donors. Vbeta (60) and Jbeta (13) primers were used in the PCR. Using immunoSEQ multiplex PCR, the repertoire was profiled, and TCRdb retains in-frame clones only, with some absent. The profile shows under 250,000 clones, approximately 78% of them singletons. Sequencing was performed on PBMCs. These receptor sequences come from a woman aged 40 to 50 in good health and CMV-seronegative.

The rearrangement joins TRBV29-1 to TRBJ2-7; D possibly corresponds to TRBD1 (5 bases). Germline CDR1 SQVTM, CDR2 ANQGSEA. The CDR3 consists of 11 residues. Trimming cost V 5 bases and J 5 bases, with 10 bases left between them. This CDR3 is CSVIQANEQYF. The CDR3 DNA is TGCAGCGTTATACAGGCCAACGAGCAGTACTTC.

V usage is TRBV6-4 and J usage is TRBJ2-1, with D possibly matching TRBD1 (6 bases). V dropped 3 bases and J dropped 8 bases, with 11 bases sitting between them. The length of the CDR3 is 13 residues. Germline-derived CDR1 and CDR2 are MRHNA and SNTAGT. The CDR3 DNA is TGTGCCAGCAGTGATACAGGGTTCCATGAGCAGTTCTTC. This gives the protein CASSDTGFHEQFF.

This clone has more than one count but fewer than ten. The V and J genes are TRBV11-2 and TRBJ2-1, with 7 bases that match TRBD1. Germline V gives CDR1 SGHAT, CDR2 FQNNGV. V lost 6 bases to trimming and J lost 9 bases; unmatched junction nucleotides: 14. The CDR3 loop spans 15 amino acids. CDR3 loop: CASSSNVQGSGEQFF. The CDR3, as DNA: TGTGCCAGCAGTTCCAACGTACAGGGGTCGGGTGAGCAGTTCTTC.

This chain joins TRBV2 and TRBJ2-7, with D possibly matching TRBD2 (6 bases). This CDR3 comprises 18 residues. V dropped 3 bases and J dropped 1 base, with 22 bases sitting between them. Looked up from germline, CDR1 is SNHLY and CDR2 is FYNNEI. CDR3 sequence: CASSDRWTTRLESYEQYF. As DNA, the CDR3 is TGTGCCAGCAGTGATCGCTGGACTACTCGTCTAGAGTCCTACGAGCAGTACTTC.